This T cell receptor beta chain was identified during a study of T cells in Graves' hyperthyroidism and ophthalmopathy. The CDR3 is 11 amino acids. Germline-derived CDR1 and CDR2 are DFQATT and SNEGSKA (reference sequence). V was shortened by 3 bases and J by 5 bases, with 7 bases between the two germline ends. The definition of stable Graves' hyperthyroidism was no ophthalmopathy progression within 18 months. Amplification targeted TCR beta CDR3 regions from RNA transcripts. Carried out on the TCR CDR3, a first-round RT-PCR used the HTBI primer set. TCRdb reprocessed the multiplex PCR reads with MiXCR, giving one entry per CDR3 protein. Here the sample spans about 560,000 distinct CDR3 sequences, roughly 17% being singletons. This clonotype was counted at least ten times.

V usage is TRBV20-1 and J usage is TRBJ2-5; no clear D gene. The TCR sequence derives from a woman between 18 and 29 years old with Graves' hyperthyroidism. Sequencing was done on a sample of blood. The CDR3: CSARAVETQYF. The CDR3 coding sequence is TGCAGTGCTAGGGCAGTGGAGACCCAGTACTTC.